The 10 T cell receptor beta chains in this list originate from one sample, sequenced in a study of glioma-infiltrating T cells. Amplification of TCR alpha and beta CDR3 regions from RNA used iRepertoire nested multiplex PCR. TCRdb ran MiXCR on the multiplex PCR reads and lists one entry per CDR3 protein. The table includes approximately 190,000 distinct CDR3 sequences, more than 25% detected once. The sequencing input was glioma tissue, nonneoplastic brain tissue, or PBMCs (not recorded which). The receptors derive from a human donor with low-grade glioma or glioblastoma, undergoing nonglioma brain surgery, or in good health (not recorded which).

In regard to this clonotype: This may be a read error: a much more frequent sequence differs by one nucleotide. The chain couples TRBV20-1 to TRBJ2-3; D is possibly TRBD2 (6 bases). This CDR3 has 17 residues. Germline V gene lookup returns CDR1 DFQATT and CDR2 SNEGSKA (reference sequence). Trimming shortened V by 1 base and J by 2 bases, and 19 bases separated the two germline ends. The CDR3 bases are TGCAGTGCTAGAGGGACTATCGGGAGAGGGGACACAGATACGCAGTATTTT. Its protein is CSARGTIGRGDTDTQYF.

This clonotype was observed many times. The gene calls are TRBV7-2 and TRBJ2-7; D ambiguous. Germline values: CDR1 SGHTA, CDR2 FQGNSA. The V end was cut by 1 base, the J end by 4 bases, with 11 bases between. The CDR3 is made up of 14 amino acids. The CDR3 DNA is TGTGCCAGCAGCTTAGGGTCAGGAAGTTACGAGCAGTACTTC. As protein: CASSLGSGSYEQYF.

As regards this clonotype: This may stem from a read error, because a much larger clone lies one nucleotide away. This chain connects TRBV27 to TRBJ2-1, with D unclear. Trimming stripped 6 bases from V and 12 bases from J, with 21 bases between. The CDR3 sequence is 14 residues long. CDR1 is MNHEY, CDR2 SMNVEV, per germline (reference sequence). This CDR3 is CASSQDWREGGQFF. Written as DNA, the CDR3 is TGTGCCAGCAGCCAAGATTGGCGCGAAGGTGGGCAGTTCTTC.

This clonotype was counted at least ten times. The CDR3 sequence is CASSLDRSTDTQYF. The CDR3 coding sequence is TGTGCCAGCAGCTTGGATCGATCAACAGATACGCAGTATTTT. V is TRBV7-2 and J is TRBJ2-3; D unclear. With 3 bases removed from V and 3 bases from J, the gap between germline ends came to 10 bases. Looked up from germline, CDR1 is SGHTA and CDR2 is FQGNSA. This CDR3 contains 14 residues.

This sequence joins TRBV4-2 and TRBJ2-1; a weak D match, TRBD1 (8 bases). The V end was cut by 4 bases, the J end by 2 bases, with 18 bases between. The CDR3 is 17 residues long. In germline, CDR1 is LGHNA, CDR2 YNFKEQ. CDR3 bases: TGTGCCAGCAGCCGCCAGGGGGCGGGAGCAACCTACAATGAGCAGTTCTTC. It translates to CASSRQGAGATYNEQFF.

This clonotype has at least ten counts. This chain links TRBV6-1 with TRBJ2-1; D is undetermined. V shed 9 bases and J shed 8 bases, with 11 bases lying between them. CDR1 is MNHNS and CDR2 is SASEGT in the germline V gene. This CDR3 is 11 amino acids long. The CDR3 DNA sequence: TGTGCCAGTCGGTACGGCGATGAGCAGTTCTTC. Protein product: CASRYGDEQFF.

This clonotype came up a few times. Here the CDR3 DNA reads TGTGCCTGGAGTCGCAGTAATTCACCCCTCCACTTT. Residues: CAWSRSNSPLHF. V and J are TRBV30 and TRBJ1-6; D unclear. The CDR3 has 12 residues. The V and J ends lost 2 bases and 6 bases respectively, with 5 bases between them. The germline V gene encodes CDR1 GTSNPN and CDR2 SVGIG (reference sequence).

On this clonotype itself: A much more abundant neighbour one base away suggests this may be a read error. The rearrangement joins TRBV19 to TRBJ1-1; D is unclear. Germline V gene lookup returns CDR1 LNHDA and CDR2 SQIVND (reference sequence). Trimming took off 7 bases at V and 0 bases at J, with 9 bases between the two ends. The CDR3 covers 13 residues. CDR3 nucleotides: TGTGCCAGTATAAGGATGATGAACACTGAAGCTTTCTTT. Translated: CASIRMMNTEAFF. The entire variable domain, with the rest obtained from reference TRBV19 and TRBJ1-1, is as follows: DGGITQSPKYLFRKEGQNVTLSCEQNLNHDAMYWYRQDPGQGLRLIYYSQIVNDFQKGDIAEGYSVSREKKESFPLTVTSAQKNPTAFYLCASIRMMNTEAFFGQGTRLTVV.

The chain employs TRBV7-2 and TRBJ2-2; D not resolved. The V gene's germline CDR1 is SGHTA and CDR2 FQGNSA. The CDR3 totals 15 residues. V was pared by 3 bases and J by 1 base, with 9 bases between. The CDR3 bases are TGTGCCAGCAGCTTTTTTAGAGGGAACACCGGGGAGCTGTTTTTT. This gives the protein CASSFFRGNTGELFF.

The chain combines TRBV20-1 with TRBJ2-7; TRBD2 agrees at 13 bases. CDR1 is DFQATT, CDR2 SNEGSKA, per germline (reference sequence). The CDR3 runs to 16 residues. Germline trimming cut 6 bases from V and 0 bases from J; bases unmatched to any gene: 8. Written as DNA, the CDR3 is TGCAGTGCAAGGACTAGCGGGAGAAGCATCTCCTACGAGCAGTACTTC. It is translated as CSARTSGRSISYEQYF.